This TCR beta chain was identified during a study of control samples from healthy donors and cancer patients. This table comes from immunoSEQ multiplex PCR, and its TCRdb copy is limited to in-frame clones, with some not included. The sample shows around 180,000 clones, 94% of them seen only once. V was trimmed by 3 bases and J by 3 bases, leaving 12 bases between them. Germline loops: CDR1 WSHSY, CDR2 SAAADI. The CDR3 runs 15 residues. The sample taken for sequencing was blood. This TCR was recovered from a woman aged 18 to 35 in good health. This chain links TRBV10-2 with TRBJ2-1; D may be TRBD1 or TRBD2 (5 bases each). CDR3 loop: CASSDIGTSYNEQFF. The CDR3 DNA sequence: TGCGCCAGCAGTGATATCGGGACGAGCTACAATGAGCAGTTCTTC.